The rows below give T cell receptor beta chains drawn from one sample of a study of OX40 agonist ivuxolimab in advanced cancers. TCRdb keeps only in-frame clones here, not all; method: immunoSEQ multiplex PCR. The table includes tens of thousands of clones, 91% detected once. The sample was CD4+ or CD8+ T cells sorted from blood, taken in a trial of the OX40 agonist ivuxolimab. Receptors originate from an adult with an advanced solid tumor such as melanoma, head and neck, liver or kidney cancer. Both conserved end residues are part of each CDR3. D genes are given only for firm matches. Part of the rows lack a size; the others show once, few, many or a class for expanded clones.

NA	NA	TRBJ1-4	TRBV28	TGTGCCAGCAGTTTGGGACCGAATAATGAAAAACTGTTTTTT	CASSLGPNNEKLFF
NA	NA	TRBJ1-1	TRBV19	TGTGCCAGTAGTATAGTAGTCAGCCACACTGAAGCTTTCTTT	CASSIVVSHTEAFF
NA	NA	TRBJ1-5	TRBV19	TGTGCCAGTAGTAGGAGGGGACGCCGGGTAATAGATCAGCCCCAGCATTTT	CASSRRGRRVIDQPQHF
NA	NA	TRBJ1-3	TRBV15	TGTGCCACCAGCGGGGGATTACAGCATCCTGGAAACACCATATATTTT	CATSGGLQHPGNTIYF
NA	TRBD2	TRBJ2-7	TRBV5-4	TGTGCCAGCGGGATTCGGGGGGGCTCCTACGAGCAGTACTTC	CASGIRGGSYEQYF
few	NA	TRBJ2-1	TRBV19	TGTGCCAGTAGCCCTTACGTTTCCAATGAGCAGTTCTTC	CASSPYVSNEQFF
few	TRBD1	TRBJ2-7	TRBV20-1	TGCCGGCCCGGGACAGGCCTCGAGCAGTACTTC	CRPGTGLEQYF
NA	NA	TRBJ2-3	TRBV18	TGTGCCAGCTCACCAAATACCGACACAGATACGCAGTATTTT	CASSPNTDTDTQYF
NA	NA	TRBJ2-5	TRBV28	TGTGCCAGCAGTTTAGGGACTTTTCTCCAAGAGACCCAGTACTTC	CASSLGTFLQETQYF
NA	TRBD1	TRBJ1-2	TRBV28	TGTGCCAGCAGTTTACTTGCAGGGGGCTACTATGGCTACACCTTC	CASSLLAGGYYGYTF
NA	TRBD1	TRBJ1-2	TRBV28	TGTGCCAGCAGAGAACAGGGGGACGACTATGGCTACACCTTC	CASREQGDDYGYTF
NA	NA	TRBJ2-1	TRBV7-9	TGTGCCAGCAGCTCTTCGACAGGGTATTTGCGGGGACACAATGAGCAGTTCTTC	CASSSSTGYLRGHNEQFF
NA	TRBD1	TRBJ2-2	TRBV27	TGTGCCAGCAGTAGACAGGGGATCGGGGAGCTGTTTTTT	CASSRQGIGELFF
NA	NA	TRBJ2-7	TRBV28	TGTGCCAGCAGTTCCATCCCCGGGGGCCCGGGGTCCTACGAGCAGTACTTC	CASSSIPGGPGSYEQYF
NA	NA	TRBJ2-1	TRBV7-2	TGTGCCAGCAGCTTTAGCCCTACTAGCAAGGGGTTGGATGAGCAGTTCTTC	CASSFSPTSKGLDEQFF
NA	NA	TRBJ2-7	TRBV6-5	TGTGCCAGCAGTTACTTACGTTCGACAGCCTTATACGAGCAGTACTTC	CASSYLRSTALYEQYF
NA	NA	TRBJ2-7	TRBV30	TGTGCCTGGAGGGACAGCTCCTACGAGCAGTACTTC	CAWRDSSYEQYF
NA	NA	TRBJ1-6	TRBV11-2	TGTGCCAGCAGCTCGCGACAGAGCTCCTATAATTCACCCCTCCACTTT	CASSSRQSSYNSPLHF
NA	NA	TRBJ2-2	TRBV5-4	TGTGCCAGCAGCTTGAAAAACGGGGAGCTGTTTTTT	CASSLKNGELFF
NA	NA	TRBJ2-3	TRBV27	TGTGCCAGCAGTACAATCCGGGACGGGCGGAAAGATACGCAGTATTTT	CASSTIRDGRKDTQYF
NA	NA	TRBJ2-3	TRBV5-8	TGTGCCAGCAGCTTCCTAGGACATCCTCCGGATACGCAGTATTTT	CASSFLGHPPDTQYF
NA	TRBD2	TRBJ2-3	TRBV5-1	TGCGCCAGCAGCTTGGCAACTAGCGGGAGCACAGATACGCAGTATTTT	CASSLATSGSTDTQYF
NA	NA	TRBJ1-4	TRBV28	TGTGCCAGCAGTACCCAGGGCCGGCCCATTTTT	CASSTQGRPIF
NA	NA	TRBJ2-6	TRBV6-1	TGTGCCAGCAGCCCCTGGGGGTCTGGGGCCAACGTCCTGACTTTC	CASSPWGSGANVLTF
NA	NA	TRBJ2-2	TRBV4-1	TGCGCCAGCAGCCAAGAGGCCCGAAACACCGGGGAGCTGTTTTTT	CASSQEARNTGELFF
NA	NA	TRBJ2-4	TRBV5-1	TGCGCCAGCAGCCCCCCCACAGGGACGAACATTCAGTACTTC	CASSPPTGTNIQYF
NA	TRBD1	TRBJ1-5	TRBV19	TGTGCCAGTAGTATAGGGGTGTGGGGACAGAGCAATCAGCCCCAGCATTTT	CASSIGVWGQSNQPQHF
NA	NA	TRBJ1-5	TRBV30	TGTGCCTGGAGTTCTGTACCAACCAATCAGCCCCAGCATTTT	CAWSSVPTNQPQHF
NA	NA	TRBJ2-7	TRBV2	TGTGCCAGCAGTCGAGGAGGGGGGATGGGCTCCGAGCAGTACTTC	CASSRGGGMGSEQYF
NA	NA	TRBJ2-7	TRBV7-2	TGTGCCAGCAGCTTATCCTACATAGGGTCCTACGAGCAGTACTTC	CASSLSYIGSYEQYF
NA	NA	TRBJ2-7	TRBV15	TGTGCCACCAGCAGAACTACAGGAGGGCAGAGCTCCTACGAGCAGTACTTC	CATSRTTGGQSSYEQYF
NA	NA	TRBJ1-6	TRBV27	TGTGCCAGCAGCCCGCTACAGACAGGAGCGTCAACTTCACCCCTCCACTTT	CASSPLQTGASTSPLHF
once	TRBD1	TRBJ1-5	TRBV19	TGTGCCAGTAGTAGGGCAGGGGGCGGTCAGCCCCAGCATTTT	CASSRAGGGQPQHF
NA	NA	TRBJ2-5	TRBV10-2	TGCGCCAGCAGAGAGGCGGGAAGGGGGGAGACCCAGTACTTC	CASREAGRGETQYF
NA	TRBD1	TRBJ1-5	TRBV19	TGTGCCAGTAAAGAGACAGGGGTAGGGTATAGCAATCAGCCCCAGCATTTT	CASKETGVGYSNQPQHF
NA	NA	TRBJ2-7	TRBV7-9	TGTGCCAGCAGCATTAGCGTCTACGAGCAGTACTTC	CASSISVYEQYF
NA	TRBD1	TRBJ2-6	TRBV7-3	TGTGCCAGCAGCTTAGGAAAGGGACAGGGGTCCAACGTCCTGACTTTC	CASSLGKGQGSNVLTF
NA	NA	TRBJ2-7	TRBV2	TGTGCCAGCAGTGAACGCGGGATTAGCGAGCAGTACTTC	CASSERGISEQYF
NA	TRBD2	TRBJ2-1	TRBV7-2	TGTGCCAGCAGAAGGTACGTTCTAGCGGGAGCCAATGAGCAGTTCTTC	CASRRYVLAGANEQFF
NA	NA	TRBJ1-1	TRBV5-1	TGCGCCAGCAGCTTACTGTCTAGCAGGGGTAACACTGAAGCTTTCTTT	CASSLLSSRGNTEAFF
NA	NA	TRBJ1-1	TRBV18	TGTGCCAGCTCACCGGGAATGAACACTGAAGCTTTCTTT	CASSPGMNTEAFF
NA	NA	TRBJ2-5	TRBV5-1	TGCGCCAGCAGCTTGTCTTTAGGGGCGGGGGAGACCCAGTACTTC	CASSLSLGAGETQYF
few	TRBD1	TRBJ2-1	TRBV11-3	TGTGCCAGCGGGGACAGGGGTTGGGATGAGCAGTTCTTC	CASGDRGWDEQFF
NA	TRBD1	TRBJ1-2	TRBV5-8	TGTGCCAGCAGCGCAGGACAGGGAAACTATGGCTACACCTTC	CASSAGQGNYGYTF
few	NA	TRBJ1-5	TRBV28	TGTGCCAGCAGCAATATGGAGGGCGGCAATCAGCCCCAGCATTTT	CASSNMEGGNQPQHF
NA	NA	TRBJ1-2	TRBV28	TGTGCCAGCAGTTTAGACAGGCTCCACTATGGCTACACCTTC	CASSLDRLHYGYTF
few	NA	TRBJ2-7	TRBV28	TGTGCCAGCAGTTTAACCCGGCTGACCTCCTACGAGCAGTACTTC	CASSLTRLTSYEQYF
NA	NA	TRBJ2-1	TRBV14	TGTGCCAGCAGCTCCGGGCCCCCCTACAATGAGCAGTTCTTC	CASSSGPPYNEQFF